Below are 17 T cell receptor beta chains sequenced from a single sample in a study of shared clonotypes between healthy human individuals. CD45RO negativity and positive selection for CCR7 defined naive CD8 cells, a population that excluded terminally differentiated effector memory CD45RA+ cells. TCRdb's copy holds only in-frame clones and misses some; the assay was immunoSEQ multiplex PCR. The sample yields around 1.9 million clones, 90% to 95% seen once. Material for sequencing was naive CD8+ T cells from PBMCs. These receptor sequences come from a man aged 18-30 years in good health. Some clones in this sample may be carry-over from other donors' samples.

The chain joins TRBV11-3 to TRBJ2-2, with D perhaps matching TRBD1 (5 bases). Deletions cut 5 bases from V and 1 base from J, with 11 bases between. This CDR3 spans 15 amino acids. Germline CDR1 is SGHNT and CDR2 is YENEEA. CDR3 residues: CASSGTGVNTGELFF. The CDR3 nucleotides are TGTGCCAGCAGCGGTACAGGTGTGAACACCGGGGAGCTGTTTTTT.

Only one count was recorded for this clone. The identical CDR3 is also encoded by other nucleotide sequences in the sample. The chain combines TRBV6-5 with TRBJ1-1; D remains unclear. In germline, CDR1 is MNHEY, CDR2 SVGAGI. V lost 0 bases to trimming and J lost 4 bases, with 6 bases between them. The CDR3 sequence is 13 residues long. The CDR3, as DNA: TGTGCCAGCAGTTACTCAGAGGGCACTGAAGCTTTCTTT. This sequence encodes CASSYSEGTEAFF.

CDR3 bases: TGTGCCAGCACCGAAATGACGGGAGGGTCCTACGAGCAGTACTTC. It codes for CASTEMTGGSYEQYF. This chain connects TRBV5-6 to TRBJ2-7; TRBD2 aligns across 8 bases. The ends lost 6 bases at V and 1 base at J; junction bases unmatched: 9. The germline CDR1 and CDR2 sequences are SGHDT and YYEEEE. The CDR3 contains 15 residues.

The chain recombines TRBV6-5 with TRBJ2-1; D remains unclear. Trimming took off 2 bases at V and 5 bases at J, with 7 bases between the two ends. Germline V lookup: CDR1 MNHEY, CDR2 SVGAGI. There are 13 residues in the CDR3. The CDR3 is CASSYPSNNEQFF. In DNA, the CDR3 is TGTGCCAGCAGTTACCCATCAAACAATGAGCAGTTCTTC.

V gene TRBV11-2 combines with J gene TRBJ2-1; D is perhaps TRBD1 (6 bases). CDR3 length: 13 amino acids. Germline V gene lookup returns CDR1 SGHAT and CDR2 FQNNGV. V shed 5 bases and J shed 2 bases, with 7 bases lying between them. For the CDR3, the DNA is TGTGCCAGCAGCGGGGGCCCCTACAATGAGCAGTTCTTC. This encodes CASSGGPYNEQFF. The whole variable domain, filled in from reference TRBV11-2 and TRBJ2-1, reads EAGVAQSPRYKIIEKRQSVAFWCNPISGHATLYWYQQILGQGPKLLIQFQNNGVVDDSQLPKDRFSAERLKGVDSTLKIQPAKLEDSAVYLCASSGGPYNEQFFGPGTRLTVL.

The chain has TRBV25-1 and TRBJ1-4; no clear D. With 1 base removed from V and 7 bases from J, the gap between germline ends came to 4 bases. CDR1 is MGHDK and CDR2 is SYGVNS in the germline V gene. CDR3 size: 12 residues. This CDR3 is CASSELGEKLFF. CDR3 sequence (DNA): TGTGCCAGCAGTGAATTGGGTGAAAAACTGTTTTTT. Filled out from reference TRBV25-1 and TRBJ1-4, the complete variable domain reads EADIYQTPRYLVIGTGKKITLECSQTMGHDKMYWYQQDPGMELHLIHYSYGVNSTEKGDLSSESTVSRIRTEHFPLTLESARPSHTSQYLCASSELGEKLFFGSGTQLSVL.

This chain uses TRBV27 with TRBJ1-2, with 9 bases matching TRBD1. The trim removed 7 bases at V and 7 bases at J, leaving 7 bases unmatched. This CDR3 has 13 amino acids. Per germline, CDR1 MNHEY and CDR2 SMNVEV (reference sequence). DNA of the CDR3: TGTGCCAGCACTACAGGGGGCAGGGGTGGCTACACCTTC. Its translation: CASTTGGRGGYTF.

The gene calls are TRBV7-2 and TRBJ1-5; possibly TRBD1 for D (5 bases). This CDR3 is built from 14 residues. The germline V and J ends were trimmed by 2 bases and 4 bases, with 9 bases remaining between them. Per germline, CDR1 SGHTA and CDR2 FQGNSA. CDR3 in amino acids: CASSLLGDNQPQHF. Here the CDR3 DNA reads TGTGCCAGCAGCTTATTGGGGGATAATCAGCCCCAGCATTTT. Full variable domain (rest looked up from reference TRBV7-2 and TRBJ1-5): GAGVSQSPSNKVTEKGKDVELRCDPISGHTALYWYRQSLGQGLEFLIYFQGNSAPDKSGLPSDRFSAERTGGSVSTLTIQRTQQEDSAVYLCASSLLGDNQPQHFGDGTRLSIL.

The CDR3 region is CASSLSGTSSYNEQFF. The CDR3 DNA follows: TGTGCCAGCTCACTTAGCGGGACGAGCTCCTACAATGAGCAGTTCTTC. The V call is TRBV18, the J call TRBJ2-1; the match to TRBD2 covers 8 bases. J lost 0 bases, V lost 4 bases, and 5 bases had no gene match. The CDR3 sequence is 16 residues long. Germline CDR1 and CDR2: KGHSH and LQKENI.

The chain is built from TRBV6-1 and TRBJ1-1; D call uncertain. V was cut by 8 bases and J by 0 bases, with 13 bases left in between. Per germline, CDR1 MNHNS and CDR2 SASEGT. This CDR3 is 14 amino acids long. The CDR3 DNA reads TGTGCCAGCGGTCTCCGTAGGGTGAACACTGAAGCTTTCTTT. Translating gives CASGLRRVNTEAFF.

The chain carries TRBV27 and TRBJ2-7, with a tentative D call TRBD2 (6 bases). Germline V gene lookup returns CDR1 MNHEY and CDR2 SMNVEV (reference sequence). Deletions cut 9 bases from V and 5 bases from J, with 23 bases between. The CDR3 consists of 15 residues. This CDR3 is CASQGRGPAPDEQYF. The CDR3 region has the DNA TGTGCCAGTCAAGGGCGGGGCCCCGCTCCGGACGAGCAGTACTTC.

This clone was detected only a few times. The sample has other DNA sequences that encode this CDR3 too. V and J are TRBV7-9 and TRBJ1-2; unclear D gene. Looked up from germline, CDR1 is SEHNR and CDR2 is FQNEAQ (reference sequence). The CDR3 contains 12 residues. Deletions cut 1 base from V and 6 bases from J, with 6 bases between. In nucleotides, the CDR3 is TGTGCCAGCAGCTTAGGTATAGATGGCTACACCTTC. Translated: CASSLGIDGYTF.

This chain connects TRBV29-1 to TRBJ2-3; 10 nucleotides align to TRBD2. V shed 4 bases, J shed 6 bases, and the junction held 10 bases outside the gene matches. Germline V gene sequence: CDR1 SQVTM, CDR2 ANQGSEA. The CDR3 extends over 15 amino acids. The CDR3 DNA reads TGCAGCGTTGCTGCACTAGCGGGAAGCGTTGATACGCAGTATTTT. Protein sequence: CSVAALAGSVDTQYF.

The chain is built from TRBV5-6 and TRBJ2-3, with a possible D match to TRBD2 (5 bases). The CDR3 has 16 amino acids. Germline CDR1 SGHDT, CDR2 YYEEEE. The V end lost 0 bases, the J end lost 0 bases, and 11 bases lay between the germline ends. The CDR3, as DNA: TGTGCCAGCAGCTTGGGCGGGCTCGCTAGCACAGATACGCAGTATTTT. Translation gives CASSLGGLASTDTQYF.

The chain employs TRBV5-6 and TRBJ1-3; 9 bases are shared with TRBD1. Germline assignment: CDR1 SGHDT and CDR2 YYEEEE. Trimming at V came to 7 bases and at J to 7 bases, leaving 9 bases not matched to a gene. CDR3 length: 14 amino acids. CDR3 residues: CASRSGTGWNTIYF. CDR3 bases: TGTGCCAGCCGCTCGGGGACAGGGTGGAACACCATATATTTT.

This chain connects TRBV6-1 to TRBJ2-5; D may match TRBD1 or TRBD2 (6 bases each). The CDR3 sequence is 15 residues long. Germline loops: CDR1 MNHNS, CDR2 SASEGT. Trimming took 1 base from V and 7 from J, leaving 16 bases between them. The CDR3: CASSEEARGDGTQYF. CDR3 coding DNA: TGTGCCAGCAGTGAAGAGGCAAGGGGGGATGGGACCCAGTACTTC.

The DNA for the CDR3 is TGTGCCAGTAGTAGTCCCAGCTCTTACTATAGCAATCAGCCCCAGCATTTT. Residues: CASSSPSSYYSNQPQHF. The J gene is TRBJ1-5, the V gene TRBV19; unclear D gene. Trimming took 4 bases from V and 0 from J, leaving 16 bases between them. Germline V gene sequence: CDR1 LNHDA, CDR2 SQIVND (reference sequence). This CDR3 contains 17 residues.